This is a list of T cell receptor beta chains from one sample in a study of T cell responses to AZD1222 COVID-19 vaccine. The data were produced by immunoSEQ multiplex PCR, yet TCRdb's version contains in-frame clones alone and is incomplete. This repertoire shows under 200,000 clones, roughly 91% found once; its top ten account for 25% to 30%. Source: peripheral blood, taken 28 days after the second AZD1222 dose. These receptors all come from an adult who received the AZD1222 COVID-19 vaccine. Both conserved end residues are trimmed from each CDR3.

v_call	j_call	cdr3_aa
TRBV4-3	TRBJ2-6	ASSQDPRGRGAGANVLT
TRBV7-3	TRBJ2-7	ASSLSPDISYEQY
TRBV5-1	TRBJ2-7	ASSLFGTPSYEQY
TRBV21-1	TRBJ2-3	ASSKVGGQGTDTQY
TRBV27	TRBJ2-7	ASSLSKQGGTEQY
TRBV6-5	TRBJ1-1	ASNGVVNTEAF
TRBV5-6	TRBJ1-2	ASSVYRGLGGYT
TRBV14	TRBJ2-3	ASSQERLAGADTQY
TRBV5-4	TRBJ1-3	ASSLGDRGRRGNTIY
TRBV28	TRBJ2-7	ASSSQGFSYEQY
TRBV7-2	TRBJ2-5	ASTKRLAGGVSSGTQY
TRBV27	TRBJ2-7	ASSTLGTAPYEQY
TRBV7-2	TRBJ1-5	ASSLGGKPSWAQH
TRBV7-9	TRBJ2-7	ASINRVPPYGLSYEQY
TRBV15	TRBJ1-3	ATSRVGQGDRYRNTIY
TRBV12-3/TRBV12-4	TRBJ2-1	ASSRGGSNEQF
TRBV19	TRBJ1-2	ASSINSQNYGYT
TRBV6-5	TRBJ2-7	ATSRAGTPSYEQY
TRBV11-2	TRBJ2-7	ASSLGFSSYEQY
TRBV18	TRBJ2-7	ASSASAGAGYEQY
TRBV6-1	TRBJ2-1	ASSDSYNEQF
TRBV12-3/TRBV12-4	TRBJ2-4	ASGVAKNIQY
TRBV6-1	TRBJ2-7	ASSEASAGVPYEQY
TRBV7-6	TRBJ2-7	ASSSRAAGGREQY
TRBV6-2/TRBV6-3	TRBJ2-1	ASSYLPGTSGYYNEQF
TRBV11-2	TRBJ2-5	ASSLQPQETQY
TRBV7-2	TRBJ2-3	ASSLGGQQPPYTQY
TRBV28	TRBJ1-5	ASKLDRARNQPQH
TRBV18	TRBJ2-7	ASSPRDRGLEQY
TRBV7-3	TRBJ2-2	ASRSTGGSTGELF
TRBV7-3	TRBJ2-5	ASSSGLAGQETQY
TRBV2	TRBJ2-5	ASSVETGGTQY
TRBV27	TRBJ2-3	ASSLSGAGPTDTQY
TRBV5-4	TRBJ2-3	ASTIPGDTQY
TRBV30	TRBJ2-7	AWMQRALGGTYEQY
TRBV24-1	TRBJ2-4	ATSDYGSLIQY
TRBV9	TRBJ1-2	ASSADRGWYGYT
TRBV29-1	TRBJ2-7	SVDSDSYEQY
TRBV28	TRBJ1-2	ASSLRDLGYT
TRBV19	TRBJ2-3	ASKAEESFTDTQY